The 27 T cell receptor beta chains below were found in one sample sequenced in a study of blood T cell repertoires in COVID-19 (dated by TCRdb to the early 2020s). Libraries came from the immunoSEQ multiplex PCR assay. The table was pulled from immuneACCESS by TCRdb, which kept in-frame rearrangements only. Such tables lose some clones; where checked, under half of the loss comes from unresolved V genes, and the rest has no known cause. The sample table holds approximately 69,000 clones, of which 82% were seen once. The top ten clonotypes cover about 13% of the sample. Specimen: peripheral blood. The source is an elderly woman with acute or convalescent COVID-19.

This clone appeared a few times. This chain links TRBV6-2 or TRBV6-3 with TRBJ2-7; D might be TRBD2 (6 bases). Germline-derived CDR1 and CDR2 are MNHEY and SVGEGT. The CDR3 has 14 residues. The V gene lost 6 bases and the J gene lost 7 bases, with 19 bases spanning the gap. This chain's CDR3 is CASSQLAGAEEQYF. The CDR3 DNA is TGTGCCAGCAGCCAACTAGCTGGGGCCGAGGAGCAGTACTTC.

DNA for the CDR3: TGTGCCAGCAGCTCGACAGGGGAGAATTCACCCCTCCACTTT. Encoded protein: CASSSTGENSPLHF. The gene calls are TRBV6-2 or TRBV6-3 and TRBJ1-6; 8 bases align to TRBD1. Unmatched junction bases numbered 5, after V lost 6 bases and J lost 7 bases. From germline, CDR1 is MNHEY and CDR2 SVGEGT. The CDR3 has 14 residues.

This clone was observed a few times. The genes are TRBV5-1 and TRBJ2-7; TRBD1 might be the D (5 bases). Germline CDR1 and CDR2: SGHRS and YFSETQ. This CDR3 is built from 14 residues. The ends were cut back, 8 bases at V and 0 bases at J, with 15 bases in the middle. CDR3 protein: CASSTDAHSYEQYF. The CDR3 nucleotides read TGCGCCAGTTCGACAGACGCTCACTCCTACGAGCAGTACTTC.

The chain links TRBV5-3 to TRBJ1-2; 12 bases are a match to TRBD1. TRBV5-3 is an ORF, with its function uncertain. This CDR3 has 16 amino acids. V was pared by 0 bases and J by 5 bases, with 5 bases of the junction left unmatched. This chain's CDR3 is CARSLAGTGGLYGYTF. The CDR3 bases are TGTGCCAGAAGCTTGGCGGGGACAGGGGGCCTTTATGGCTACACCTTC.

V is TRBV30 and J is TRBJ1-5, with D perhaps TRBD1 (6 bases). The CDR3 has 17 amino acids. Germline-derived CDR1 and CDR2 are GTSNPN and SVGIG (reference sequence). Trimming took 3 bases from V and 2 from J, leaving 20 bases between them. The CDR3 region has the DNA TGTGCCTGGAGCCCCGTTTCGGGCAGGGGAGGCAATCAGCCCCAGCATTTT. Protein sequence: CAWSPVSGRGGNQPQHF.

CDR3 amino acids: CASSESGRTEAFF. In nucleotides, the CDR3 is TGTGCCAGCAGTGAATCAGGGAGGACTGAAGCTTTCTTT. The rearrangement links TRBV25-1 to TRBJ1-1; a possible D gene is TRBD1 (5 bases). The CDR3 loop spans 13 amino acids. From germline, CDR1 is MGHDK and CDR2 SYGVNS. V lost 1 base to trimming and J lost 5 bases, with 8 bases between them.

The J gene is TRBJ1-3, the V gene TRBV4-3; 9 positions agree with TRBD1. Per germline, CDR1 LGHNA and CDR2 YSLEER. The J segment lost 2 bases and the V segment lost 3 bases, leaving 2 bases of the junction unmatched. The length of the CDR3 is 15 residues. The CDR3 coding sequence is TGCGCCAGCAGCCACGGACAGGGGCCTGGAAACACCATATATTTT. Translation gives CASSHGQGPGNTIYF.

The CDR3 loop is CAISEKGTGANQPQHF. The CDR3, as DNA: TGTGCCATCAGTGAGAAAGGGACAGGGGCCAATCAGCCCCAGCATTTT. The chain carries TRBV10-3 and TRBJ1-5; 10 positions match TRBD1. Germline lookup yields CDR1 ENHRY and CDR2 SYGVKD. CDR3 length: 16 residues. V dropped 2 bases and J dropped 3; count of bases not matched to a gene: 4.

This rearrangement joins TRBV29-1 to TRBJ1-4; perhaps TRBD1 as D (5 bases). V was clipped by 4 bases and J by 6 bases, with 15 bases between them. This CDR3 is built from 14 residues. CDR1 is SQVTM, CDR2 ANQGSEA, per germline. CDR3 coding DNA: TGCAGCGTTGCGTCAGGGCCGTGGCATGAAAAACTGTTTTTT. It codes for CSVASGPWHEKLFF.

This clone has a handful of counts. The chain joins TRBV18 to TRBJ2-3, with D possibly TRBD1 on 6 matching bases. The V end lost 1 base, the J end lost 14 bases, and 22 bases lay between the germline ends. Germline V gives CDR1 KGHSH, CDR2 LQKENI. This CDR3 is 15 amino acids long. This chain's CDR3 is CASSPQTTYRVGGYF. DNA of the CDR3: TGTGCCAGCTCACCACAGACTACCTACAGGGTTGGTGGGTATTTT.

The genes are TRBV4-1 and TRBJ2-2; tentative D call: TRBD2 (6 bases). V dropped 0 bases and J dropped 7 bases, with 15 bases sitting between them. The CDR3 length is 16 residues. The germline gives CDR1 MGHRA, CDR2 YSYEKL. CDR3 bases: TGCGCCAGCAGCCAAGAGTTGGGAGGTTGGTTCGGGGAGCTGTTTTTT. As protein: CASSQELGGWFGELFF.

V and J are TRBV7-2 and TRBJ2-7; 7 bases align to TRBD1. The ends lost 5 bases at V and 3 bases at J; junction bases unmatched: 10. The CDR3 extends over 15 amino acids. From germline, CDR1 is SGHTA and CDR2 FQGNSA. The CDR3 region has the DNA TGTGCCAGCAGCCCGTCCAGGACAGGAGTCTACGAGCAGTACTTC. Translating gives CASSPSRTGVYEQYF.

This clone was seen only once. The J gene is TRBJ1-2, the V gene TRBV4-2, with D maybe TRBD1 (5 bases). The CDR3 totals 14 residues. Germline lookup yields CDR1 LGHNA and CDR2 YNFKEQ. Trimming shortened V by 3 bases and J by 8 bases, and 16 bases separated the two germline ends. CDR3 in amino acids: CASSHLGQGSGYTF. CDR3 nucleotides: TGTGCCAGCAGCCATCTTGGCCAGGGTTCGGGCTACACCTTC.

The rearrangement joins TRBV29-1 to TRBJ2-1; a possible D gene is TRBD2 (7 bases). This CDR3 is built from 17 residues. Per germline, CDR1 SQVTM and CDR2 ANQGSEA. V lost 7 bases and J lost 4, with 26 bases in between. CDR3 region: CSAARGASGLLYNEQFF. The CDR3 region has the DNA TGCAGCGCTGCACGGGGGGCTAGCGGATTACTTTACAATGAGCAGTTCTTC.

This sequence joins TRBV18 and TRBJ2-7; tentative D call: TRBD1 (5 bases). Germline V lookup: CDR1 KGHSH, CDR2 LQKENI. This CDR3 is 15 amino acids long. Trimming removed 0 bases from V and 2 bases from J, with 11 bases in between. The CDR3 loop is CASSPPGLPPYEQYF. CDR3 sequence (DNA): TGTGCCAGCTCACCACCGGGGCTCCCCCCCTACGAGCAGTACTTC.

The sample holds one count of this clone. The V and J genes are TRBV6-4 and TRBJ1-2; TRBD1 is a possible D gene (5 bases). Between the trimmed V and J ends, which lost 2 bases and 8 bases, there was a span of 9 bases. The CDR3 totals 12 residues. CDR1 is MRHNA and CDR2 is SNTAGT in the germline V gene. CDR3: CASSDIRGGYTF. CDR3 nucleotides: TGTGCCAGCAGTGACATCCGGGGGGGCTACACCTTC.

V and J are TRBV28 and TRBJ1-4, with D possibly TRBD1 on 6 matching bases. Germline values: CDR1 MDHEN, CDR2 SYDVKM. CDR3 length: 15 amino acids. The V end was cut by 0 bases, the J end by 8 bases, with 13 bases between. The DNA for the CDR3 is TGTGCCAGCAGTTTATGGAAGGACAGACGGGAAAAACTGTTTTTT. It is translated as CASSLWKDRREKLFF.

The genes are TRBV3-1 (or the pseudogene TRBV3-2) and TRBJ2-5; possibly TRBD1 for D (6 bases). Trimming left V 1 base short and J 9 bases short, with 12 bases between. This CDR3 has 13 amino acids. Germline CDR1 reads LGHDT; CDR2 reads YNNKEL (reference sequence). CDR3 bases: TGTGCCAGCAGCCAAGGTCCGAAGGGGGCCCAGTACTTC. Amino acid sequence: CASSQGPKGAQYF.

V usage is TRBV3-1 (or the pseudogene TRBV3-2) and J usage is TRBJ2-1, with D tentatively TRBD2 (5 bases). The CDR3 length is 12 residues. Per the germline V gene, CDR1 is LGHDT and CDR2 is YNNKEL (reference sequence). V lost 4 bases, J lost 9 bases, and 10 bases lay in between. The CDR3 region has the DNA TGTGCCAGCAGCCTTTGGACTGGTGAGCAGTTCTTC. Translated: CASSLWTGEQFF.

This rearrangement joins TRBV5-1 to TRBJ2-7, with a possible D match to TRBD2 (5 bases). Germline V CDR1 and CDR2: SGHRS, YFSETQ. Trimming took off 0 bases at V and 0 bases at J, with 10 bases between the two ends. This CDR3 contains 15 residues. The CDR3 is CASSLGGRSSYEQYF. CDR3 nucleotide sequence: TGCGCCAGCAGCTTGGGCGGGCGTAGCTCCTACGAGCAGTACTTC. Together with reference TRBV5-1 and TRBJ2-7, the CDR3 gives the full variable domain: KAGVTQTPRYLIKTRGQQVTLSCSPISGHRSVSWYQQTPGQGLQFLFEYFSETQRNKGNFPGRFSGRQFSNSRSEMNVSTLELGDSALYLCASSLGGRSSYEQYFGPGTRLTVT.

About this clone: One end of the junction fails to match germline, which may point to a read error. CDR3 DNA: TGTACCAGCAGCCCGGCCGGGACAGGGGGGACCACTGAAGCTTTCTTT. Its translation: CTSSPAGTGGTTEAFF. The rearrangement uses TRBV7-9 and TRBJ1-1; 11 nucleotides align to TRBD1. The CDR3 totals 16 residues. Looked up from germline, CDR1 is SEHNR and CDR2 is FQNEAQ (reference sequence).

The gene calls are TRBV11-3 and TRBJ2-3; 10 nucleotides line up with TRBD2. The CDR3 consists of 16 residues. Germline trimming cut 5 bases from V and 5 bases from J; bases unmatched to any gene: 10. Germline loops: CDR1 SGHNT, CDR2 YENEEA. The CDR3 here is CASSIGLAGVLDTQYF. CDR3 DNA: TGTGCCAGCAGCATAGGCCTAGCGGGAGTTCTAGATACGCAGTATTTT.

In the case of this clone: Different DNA sequences within this sample yield the same CDR3. The gene calls are TRBV18 and TRBJ1-2; D is possibly TRBD1 (5 bases). With 2 bases removed from V and 6 bases from J, the gap between germline ends came to 10 bases. CDR1 is KGHSH, CDR2 LQKENI, per germline. The CDR3 contains 13 residues. The CDR3 nucleotides are TGTGCCAGCTCACCAAGGGGAGGTGATGGCTACACCTTC. Translation gives CASSPRGGDGYTF.

The chain recombines TRBV25-1 with TRBJ2-7, with 10 nucleotides matching TRBD1. Germline loops: CDR1 MGHDK, CDR2 SYGVNS. The CDR3 sequence is 15 residues long. The V gene end was trimmed by 2 bases and the J gene end by 6 bases; junction bases not matched to a gene: 7. The CDR3 here is CASSEAGTGVSEQYF. The CDR3 nucleotides are TGTGCCAGCAGTGAAGCCGGGACAGGGGTGTCCGAGCAGTACTTC.

This chain connects TRBV3-1 (or the pseudogene TRBV3-2) to TRBJ2-7; 11 positions match TRBD2. J was trimmed by 4 bases and V by 0 bases; bases with no gene match: 8. The CDR3 is 17 amino acids. Per germline, CDR1 LGHDT and CDR2 YNNKEL (reference sequence). CDR3 DNA: TGTGCCAGCAGCCAAGATAGGGGGTCTAGCGGGAGGTACGAGCAGTACTTC. Translating gives CASSQDRGSSGRYEQYF.

The rearrangement links TRBV6-5 to TRBJ2-1; weak D call: TRBD1 (5 bases). This CDR3 spans 13 amino acids. Per germline, CDR1 MNHEY and CDR2 SVGAGI. V lost 0 bases and J lost 7, with 7 bases in between. CDR3 region: CASSYSQGNEQFF. CDR3 nucleotide sequence: TGTGCCAGCAGTTACTCGCAGGGTAATGAGCAGTTCTTC.

The V call is TRBV30, the J call TRBJ2-7; D might be TRBD2 (5 bases). The V end lost 0 bases, the J end lost 3 bases, and 27 bases lay between the germline ends. CDR1 is GTSNPN and CDR2 is SVGIG in the germline V gene (reference sequence). The CDR3 length is 19 residues. This CDR3 is CAWSVPWMGMDWNGYEQYF. CDR3 bases: TGTGCCTGGAGTGTACCTTGGATGGGGATGGACTGGAACGGCTACGAGCAGTACTTC.